One and the same sample provided the 10 T cell receptor beta chains below, sequenced in a study of OX40 agonist ivuxolimab in advanced cancers. Sequencing was performed with immunoSEQ multiplex PCR; in TCRdb, only in-frame clones are kept and a portion is missing. Seen here are about 89,000 clones, about 88% observed once, and the top ten hold about 0.31%. The source material was CD4+ or CD8+ T cells sorted from blood, sampled in a trial of the OX40 agonist ivuxolimab. Receptors originate from an adult with an advanced solid tumor such as melanoma, head and neck, liver or kidney cancer.

The rearrangement joins TRBV18 to TRBJ1-2, with 7 bases that match TRBD1. The CDR3 length is 16 residues. Germline trimming cut 5 bases from V and 4 bases from J; bases unmatched to any gene: 13. Germline V gene sequence: CDR1 KGHSH, CDR2 LQKENI. Here the CDR3 DNA reads TGTGCCAGCTCATGGACAGGTGACCTCCAACTCTATGGCTACACCTTC. Translation: CASSWTGDLQLYGYTF.

The V gene is TRBV6-1, the J gene TRBJ1-1; tentative D call: TRBD1 (5 bases). V lost 6 bases and J 11 bases, leaving 13 bases between the germline ends. Germline V gives CDR1 MNHNS, CDR2 SASEGT. The CDR3 is 11 residues long. The CDR3 DNA reads as TGTGCCAGCAGCATTTCAGGGAATGCTTTCTTT. It encodes CASSISGNAFF.

The chain has TRBV1 and TRBJ2-4; the D segment call TRBD2 is taken from the table without a DNA check. TRBV1 is termed a pseudogene. The CDR3 extends over 15 amino acids. CDR3: CTSSQTGTSRNIQYF. CDR3 coding DNA: TGCACCAGCAGCCAAACCGGGACTAGCAGAAACATTCAGTACTTC.

The chain carries TRBV9 and TRBJ1-5; 9 nucleotides line up with TRBD1. CDR1 and CDR2 from the germline V gene are SGDLS and YYNGEE. This CDR3 is built from 14 residues. Trimming took 4 bases from V and 6 from J; bases not matched to a gene: 5. The CDR3 sequence is CASSKTGGLQPQHF. The CDR3 bases are TGTGCCAGCAGCAAGACAGGGGGTCTTCAGCCCCAGCATTTT.

This rearrangement joins TRBV5-4 to TRBJ2-5; tentatively, D is TRBD1 (5 bases). Germline lookup yields CDR1 SGHNT and CDR2 YYREEE (reference sequence). The CDR3 is 15 residues long. V lost 0 bases and J 10 bases, leaving 19 bases between the germline ends. The CDR3: CASSLEGGGLRDQYF. CDR3 in DNA: TGTGCCAGCAGCTTGGAAGGTGGCGGCCTCAGGGACCAGTACTTC.

The J gene is TRBJ2-1, the V gene TRBV5-1; the D gene is possibly TRBD1 (5 bases). Trimming pared 2 bases from V and 2 bases from J, leaving 8 bases between. CDR1 SGHRS and CDR2 YFSETQ come from the germline V gene. The length of the CDR3 is 14 residues. The DNA of the CDR3 is TGCGCCAGCAGCTTTCAGGACACCTACAATGAGCAGTTCTTC. As protein: CASSFQDTYNEQFF.

The rearrangement joins TRBV7-9 to TRBJ2-3; 12 nucleotides match TRBD2. The germline CDR1 and CDR2 sequences are SEHNR and FQNEAQ (reference sequence). The CDR3 totals 18 residues. The V segment lost 5 bases and the J segment 3 bases; nucleotides outside the gene matches: 12. The CDR3 sequence: CASSLGLAGWTGTDTQYF. CDR3 bases: TGTGCCAGCAGCCTAGGACTAGCGGGGTGGACTGGGACAGATACGCAGTATTTT. Looking up the rest from reference TRBV7-9 and TRBJ2-3 gives the full variable domain: DTGVSQNPRHKITKRGQNVTFRCDPISEHNRLYWYRQTLGQGPEFLTYFQNEAQLEKSRLLSDRFSAERPKGSFSTLEIQRTEQGDSAMYLCASSLGLAGWTGTDTQYFGPGTRLTVL.

The chain combines TRBV2 with TRBJ2-3, with 8 positions matching TRBD1. The junction had 8 bases not matched to a gene; V was cut back by 7 bases and J by 2 bases. From germline, CDR1 is SNHLY and CDR2 FYNNEI. CDR3 length: 15 residues. The DNA of the CDR3 is TGTGCCAGCAATGGCGACAGGGGCCACACAGATACGCAGTATTTT. Its translation: CASNGDRGHTDTQYF.

The J gene is TRBJ1-5, the V gene TRBV19; TRBD1 matches 11 bases. CDR1 is LNHDA, CDR2 SQIVND, per germline (reference sequence). The CDR3 loop spans 15 amino acids. The junction had 7 bases not matched to a gene; V was cut back by 7 bases and J by 5 bases. CDR3 region: CASTGWTGGDQPQHF. CDR3 sequence (DNA): TGTGCCAGTACTGGTTGGACAGGGGGCGATCAGCCCCAGCATTTT.

The count of this clone is one. This chain links TRBV7-2 with TRBJ2-5; a weak D match, TRBD2 (5 bases). The DNA end favors TRBJ2-7, so the J call may be wrong. CDR3 size: 17 residues. Germline values: CDR1 SGHTA, CDR2 FQGNSA. Written as DNA, the CDR3 is TGTGCCAGCAGCTTACGGCCCGGGGAGCCAGAGACCTACGAGCAGTACTTC. Protein sequence: CASSLRPGEPETYEQYF.